Listed here is a single T cell receptor beta chain. Antigen unknown. V was clipped by 6 bases and J by 3 bases, with 12 bases between them. CDR3 length equals 13 residues. The unexposed donors gave CD4+ T cells in about 2011-2018, prior to COVID-19. After approximately ten days of culture, CD4+ T cells were isolated. Testing used SARS-CoV-2 S/N and four cold-coronavirus spikes on unexposed-donor CD4+ T cells, cells permitting. Assay used: immunoSEQ multiplex PCR; TCRdb lists only in-frame clones, some missing. Among about 21,000 clones listed, about 80% were seen once. These data belong to a study of CD4 T cells in relation to SARS-CoV-2 and coronaviruses. Study outcomes and limitations: Approximately 65% of donors had memory CD4+ clonotypes crossrecognizing SARS-CoV-2 and common cold coronavirus spike. Monoreactive clones expanded significantly more to SARS-CoV-2 than crossreactive clones did.

The sequenced material came from CD4+ T cells from PBMCs, cultured in vitro. The TCR comes from a human donor in good health. The chain carries TRBV12-3 or TRBV12-4 and TRBJ2-7; the D is unclear. The CDR3 loop reads CASSPPGIYEQYF. As DNA, the CDR3 is TGTGCCAGCAGCCCCCCAGGTATCTACGAGCAGTACTTC.